This T cell receptor beta chain was captured by sequencing in a study of blood T cells in healthy people across ages. Study findings and constraints: Significant beta diversity loss was already apparent by age approximately 36, declining roughly linearly.

This clonotype came up a few times. The antigen remains undetermined. Researchers report isolating at least 6.5 million PBMCs per sample. Germline V gives CDR1 MGHDK, CDR2 SYGVNS. The CDR3 runs 14 residues. Deletions cut 4 bases from V and 7 bases from J, with 16 bases between. Together with a sample-barcoded 5' primer, a J-beta primer mix was included in a second PCR lasting about 7 to 12 cycles. TCRdb itself ran the 5' RACE reads through MiXCR, one entry per CDR3 protein. The sample has roughly 1.7 million distinct CDR3 sequences; roughly 30% are singletons. The sequencing sample was made of blood. This chain joins TRBV25-1 and TRBJ1-2, with D maybe TRBD1 (6 bases). This sequence originates from a woman in her thirties in good health. The CDR3 spells CASSGIRGPIGYTF. For the CDR3, the DNA is TGTGCCAGCAGTGGTATCAGGGGCCCGATTGGCTACACCTTC.